The rows below give T cell receptor beta chains drawn from one sample of a study of cytomegalovirus exposure and HLA in healthy donors. TCRdb keeps only in-frame clones here, not all; method: immunoSEQ multiplex PCR. The table records approximately 84,000 clones, 74% of them present only once. Sequenced sample: PBMCs. The receptors here all came from a middle-aged man in good health and CMV-seropositive. CDR3s include the opening cysteine and the closing phenylalanine or tryptophan. A D gene is named only where the DNA matches it firmly. For some rows the clone size is stated as once, few or many, or as a class when expanded; others skip it.

d_call clone_size j_call v_call cdr3_nt cdr3_aa
- - TRBJ2-3 TRBV6-1 TGTGCCAGCAGTGATGTGACTAGGAGCACAGATACGCAGTATTTT CASSDVTRSTDTQYF
- - TRBJ2-5 TRBV7-8 TGTGCCAGCAGCTTTGGGACACCGAAAGAGACCCAGTACTTC CASSFGTPKETQYF
TRBD1 - TRBJ1-2 TRBV5-1 TGCGCCAGCAGCTTGGACAGGGGGCGACACTATGGCTACACCTTC CASSLDRGRHYGYTF
- few TRBJ2-7 TRBV7-2 TGTGCCAGCAGCTTCGAGGCTGGCGAGCAGTACTTC CASSFEAGEQYF
- - TRBJ2-2 TRBV13 TGTGCCAGCAAAGGGCTCGTGTCGAGCGGGACCGGGGAGCTGTTTTTT CASKGLVSSGTGELFF
TRBD2 - TRBJ2-2 TRBV11-3 TGTGCCAGCAGCTTACGCGGGGGGGCCTCGTACACCGGGGAGCTGTTTTTT CASSLRGGASYTGELFF
TRBD2 few TRBJ2-7 TRBV5-1 TGCGCCAGCAGCCCAGGGACTAGCGGGAGAGGCGGCGAGCAGTACTTC CASSPGTSGRGGEQYF
- - TRBJ2-7 TRBV11-2 TGTGCCAGCAGCGTCTCGCCGGGACTTCTGTCCTACGAGCAGTACTTC CASSVSPGLLSYEQYF
TRBD2 - TRBJ2-5 TRBV5-4 TGTGCCAGCAGCCCTACGATAGCGGGGCTAAATCAAGAGACCCAGTACTTC CASSPTIAGLNQETQYF
TRBD1 once TRBJ1-5 TRBV7-8 TGTGCCAGCAGCACTGACAGGGATCAGCCCCAGCATTTT CASSTDRDQPQHF
TRBD1 few TRBJ1-1 TRBV5-4 TGTGCCAGCAGCCAACAGGGGAGCGCTTTCTTT CASSQQGSAFF
- once TRBJ2-5 TRBV10-2 TGCGCCAGCGAGGGATACCAAGAGACCCAGTACTTC CASEGYQETQYF
- few TRBJ2-7 TRBV29-1 TGCAGCGGCGTTGCAGGGGAATCCTACGAGCAGTACTTC CSGVAGESYEQYF
TRBD1 - TRBJ1-1 TRBV10-3 TGTGCCATCAGTCCCACCCTAGACAGGGGGCGAGGCCCAAACACTGAAGCTTTCTTT CAISPTLDRGRGPNTEAFF
TRBD2 once TRBJ2-2 TRBV7-2 TGTGCCAGCAGCTCCGGCTTAGCGGGGGGGCGGGTAGACACCGGGGAGCTGTTTTTT CASSSGLAGGRVDTGELFF
- - TRBJ2-7 TRBV6-6 TGTGCCAGCAGTACTCATCCAGGGGACTCGGGGGGGCAGTACTTC CASSTHPGDSGGQYF
- - TRBJ1-1 TRBV6-5 TGTGCCAGCAGAACGTCAGGGGACACTGAAGCTTTCTTT CASRTSGDTEAFF
TRBD2 - TRBJ2-1 TRBV9 TGTGCCAGCAGCGTAGGGGCGGGGGGTTTTTACAATGAGCAGTTCTTC CASSVGAGGFYNEQFF
- - TRBJ1-5 TRBV7-2 TGTGCCAGCAGCTTCGGAACAGCCTATAGCAATCAGCCCCAGCATTTT CASSFGTAYSNQPQHF
TRBD1 once TRBJ1-5 TRBV30 TGTGCCTGGAAACATGGGACAGGGGACAACCCCTATAGCAATCAGCCCCAGCATTTT CAWKHGTGDNPYSNQPQHF
TRBD1 once TRBJ2-7 TRBV11-2 TGTGCCAGCAGCTCTACGAAGGGACAGGGACCTTACGAGCAGTACTTC CASSSTKGQGPYEQYF
TRBD2 - TRBJ2-3 TRBV6-1 TGTGCCAGCAGCGAATCCGGGACTAGCGAGGATACGCAGTATTTT CASSESGTSEDTQYF
TRBD1 - TRBJ1-1 TRBV6-1 TGTGCCAGCAGCTTGACAGGGCTGGGAACTGAAGCTTTCTTT CASSLTGLGTEAFF
- - TRBJ1-1 TRBV15 TGTGCCACCAGCACCCCGGGCACTGAAGCTTTCTTT CATSTPGTEAFF